This section outlines one T cell receptor (beta chain) sequence together with its context. Its antigen is undetermined. The sample originates from a study of CD8+CD57+ T cells in acquired aplastic anemia. Study in general: Mean yield of DNA from sorted CD4+ and CD8+ cells was around 3 ug. Overall study results and limits: No significant patient-versus-control difference appeared in CD8+ Simpson's diversity. Patients and controls were found to share around 30 CD8+ CDR3 sequences.

The study profiled TCR beta VDJ and CDR3 using genomic DNA as template. In TCRdb, the reads were re-called with MiXCR into one record per CDR3 protein. The sample includes 300,000 or so distinct CDR3 sequences, about 56% of them seen just once. The sequence was collected from a human donor with severe aplastic anemia or a healthy control (not recorded which). The sequencing input was sorted CD4+, CD8+, or CD8+CD57+ T cells (not recorded which) from PBMCs.

The CDR3 nucleotides are TGCAGTGCTAGATTGGGACAGAACTATGGCTACACCTTC. It is translated as CSARLGQNYGYTF. J is TRBJ1-2 and V is TRBV20-1; 7 positions agree with TRBD1. Trimming took 2 bases from V and 2 from J; bases not matched to a gene: 2. Germline loops: CDR1 DFQATT, CDR2 SNEGSKA (reference sequence). This CDR3 has 13 amino acids.